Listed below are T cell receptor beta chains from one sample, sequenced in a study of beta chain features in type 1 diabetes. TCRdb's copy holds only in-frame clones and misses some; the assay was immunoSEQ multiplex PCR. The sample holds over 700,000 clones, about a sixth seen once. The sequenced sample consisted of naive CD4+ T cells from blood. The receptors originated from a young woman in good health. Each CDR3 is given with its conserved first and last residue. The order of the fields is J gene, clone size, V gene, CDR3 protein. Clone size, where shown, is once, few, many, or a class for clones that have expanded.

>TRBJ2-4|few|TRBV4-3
CASSQLAGMRQYF
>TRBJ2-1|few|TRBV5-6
CASSLGGPSVGEQFF
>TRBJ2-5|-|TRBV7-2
CASSSQNQETQYF
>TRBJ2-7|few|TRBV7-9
CASSLALRQGTHEQYF
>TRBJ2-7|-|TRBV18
CASSPFPPQYSYEQYF
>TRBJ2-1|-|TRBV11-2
CASSLMSQYNEQFF
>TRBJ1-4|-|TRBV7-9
CASSTNQGAGEKLFF
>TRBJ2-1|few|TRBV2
CASTLDRGTVEQFF
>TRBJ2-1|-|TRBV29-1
CSVRALEGGLYNEQFF
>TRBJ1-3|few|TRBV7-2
CASSVQGANSGNTIYF
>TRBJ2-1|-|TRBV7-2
CASSLPLGRLAGNEQFF
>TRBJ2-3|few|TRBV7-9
CASSLGASSTDTQYF
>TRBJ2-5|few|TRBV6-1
CASSEGFFREIQETQYF
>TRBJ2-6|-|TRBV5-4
CASSAGQARANVLTF
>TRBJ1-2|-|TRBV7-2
CASSLVSPSRHYGYTF
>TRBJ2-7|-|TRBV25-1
CETGRADYEQYF
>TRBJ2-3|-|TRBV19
CASSIRAGEDTQYF
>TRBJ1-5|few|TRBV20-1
CSAASVGPQHF
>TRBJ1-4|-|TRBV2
CASSPRSGHYEKLFF
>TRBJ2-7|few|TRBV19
CASSIEVYYEQYF
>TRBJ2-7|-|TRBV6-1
CASSRTGTGGYEQYF
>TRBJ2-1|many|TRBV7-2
CASSLALMDPRFF
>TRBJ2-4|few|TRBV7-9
CASSLGLAGRNIQYF
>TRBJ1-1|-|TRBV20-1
CSAEGNTEAFF
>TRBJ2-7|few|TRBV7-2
CASSLAGTDSYEQYF
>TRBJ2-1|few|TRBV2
CASREGQFHEQFF
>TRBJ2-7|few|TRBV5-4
CASSVRLAGGDEQYF
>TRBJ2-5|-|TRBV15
CATSRDLGVFGGRRETQYF
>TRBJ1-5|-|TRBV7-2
CASSLGGTVNQPQHF
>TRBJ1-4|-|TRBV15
CATSRAYRVDEKLFF
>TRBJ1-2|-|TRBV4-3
CASSQDREYGYTF
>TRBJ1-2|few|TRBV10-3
CAISVTGQAYGYTF
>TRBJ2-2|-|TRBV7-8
CASSSPTGVGTGELFF
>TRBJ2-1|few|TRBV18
CASSPPASWGNEQFF
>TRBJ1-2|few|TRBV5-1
CASSLIGTARYGYTF
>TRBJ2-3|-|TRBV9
CASSSGTLTDTQYF
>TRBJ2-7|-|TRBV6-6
CASSYSQGWEQYF
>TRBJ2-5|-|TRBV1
CTSSRLGEETQYF
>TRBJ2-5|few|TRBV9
CASSVGVRVETQYF
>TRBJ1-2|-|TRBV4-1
CASSRPGASGYTF
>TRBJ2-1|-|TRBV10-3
CAISGSQRQNYNEQFF
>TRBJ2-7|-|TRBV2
CASRRQGGPSYEQYF
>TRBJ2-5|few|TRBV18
CASSPQLAGGETQYF
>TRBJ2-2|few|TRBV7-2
CASSFGQYTGELFF
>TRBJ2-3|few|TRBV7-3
CASSLLGSTSTDTQYF